This TCR beta chain comes out of a study of cytomegalovirus exposure and HLA in healthy donors (dated by TCRdb to the late 2010s). About the study as a whole: According to a later analysis, one platform produced both the 110 or so validation repertoires and the 666 repertoires of the first cohort. The study combined high-throughput TCR immunosequencing, statistical association of individual TCRs with disease status, and machine learning to predict cytomegalovirus infection status. The study aimed to test whether signatures of past pathogen exposure could be identified by cataloging public T cell receptors. In addition to the first cohort of 500 to 850 subjects, a separate validation cohort of 130 or so different subjects was used.

The library was obtained by the immunoSEQ multiplex PCR assay. The source study handled its data this way. A statistical classification framework was built for diagnosing cytomegalovirus status from the catalog of TCR beta chain sequences. The table was pulled from immuneACCESS by TCRdb, which kept in-frame rearrangements only. Such tables lose some clones; where checked, under half of the loss comes from unresolved V genes, and the rest has no known cause. V and J calls and clone size are given by that table; D and trimming were obtained from the DNA. The sample table records around 71,000 clones; just under 95% of these occur just once. Under 1.5% of the sample belongs to the ten largest clones. Points on this clone: The clone's antigen remains unknown. Base-call qualities are not available, and no considerably larger clone is one nucleotide away.

The donors were included in the validation cohort of over a hundred subjects, a group kept apart from the roughly 690-subject first cohort. The full study reports these points: In both the original and validation cohorts, the classifier was reported to diagnose cytomegalovirus status with high specificity and sensitivity. In the study, about 150 TCR beta chains were listed as associated with cytomegalovirus. According to the authors, the approach could potentially be generalized to other disease states and immunological phenotypes. A later analysis had no HLA typing for the validation cohort, so co-occurrence there was scored across all 110 or so repertoires. In vitro tests confirmed that a few of the cytomegalovirus-associated TCR beta chains recognize cytomegalovirus antigens. A later analysis found that TCRs clustered in the first cohort also tended to co-occur in the roughly 110 validation repertoires, with approximately 95% of cluster scores above 0. While some public TCRs were present in many individuals, most TCR sequences turned up only very rarely across donors.

Sequenced material: PBMCs. This clonotype originated in a man aged 18 to 29 in good health and CMV-seropositive.

CDR3 reads: CASSPRVLAGSYEQYF. The nucleotide sequence is given as TGTGCCAGTAGTCCGAGGGTACTAGCGGGCTCCTACGAGCAGTACTTC. Recombination joined TRBV19 with TRBJ2-7, with TRBD2 matching 9 junction bases. V lost 5 bases and J lost 0 bases, and the count of bases not matched to a germline gene is 8. There are 16 amino acids in the CDR3, from cysteine to phenylalanine inclusive. Only the CDR3 region is kept as DNA, spanning 48 bases read in frame from base 1. According to the germline V gene (reference sequence), CDR1 reads LNHDA and CDR2 reads SQIVND. Full variable domain (CDR3 extended with the reference TRBV19 and TRBJ2-7 proteins): DGGITQSPKYLFRKEGQNVTLSCEQNLNHDAMYWYRQDPGQGLRLIYYSQIVNDFQKGDIAEGYSVSREKKESFPLTVTSAQKNPTAFYLCASSPRVLAGSYEQYFGPGTRLTVT.